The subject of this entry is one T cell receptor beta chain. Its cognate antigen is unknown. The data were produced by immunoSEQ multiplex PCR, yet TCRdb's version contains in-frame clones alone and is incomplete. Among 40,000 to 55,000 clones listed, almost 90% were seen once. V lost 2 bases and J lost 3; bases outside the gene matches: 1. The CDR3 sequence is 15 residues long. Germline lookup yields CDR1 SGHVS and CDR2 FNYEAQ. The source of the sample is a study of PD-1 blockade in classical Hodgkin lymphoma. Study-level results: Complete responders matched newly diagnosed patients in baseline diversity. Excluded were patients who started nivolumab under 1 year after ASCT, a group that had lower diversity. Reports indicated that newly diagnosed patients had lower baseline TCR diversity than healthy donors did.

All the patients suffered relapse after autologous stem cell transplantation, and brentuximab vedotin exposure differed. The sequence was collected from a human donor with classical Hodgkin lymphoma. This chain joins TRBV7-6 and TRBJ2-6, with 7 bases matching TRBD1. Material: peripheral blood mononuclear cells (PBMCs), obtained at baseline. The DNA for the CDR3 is TGTGCCAGCAGCTTAAGGGGGCGTGGGGCCAACGTCCTGACTTTC. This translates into CASSLRGRGANVLTF.